The 27 T cell receptor beta chains below were found in one sample sequenced in a study of OX40 agonist ivuxolimab in advanced cancers. Only in-frame clones appear in the TCRdb table, and some are missing; sequencing was by immunoSEQ multiplex PCR. The sample contains over 40,000 clones, roughly 90% of which appear only once. The sample in question was CD4+ or CD8+ T cells sorted from blood, obtained in a trial of the OX40 agonist ivuxolimab. The origin of the receptors is an adult with an advanced solid tumor such as melanoma, head and neck, liver or kidney cancer.

This chain links TRBV28 with TRBJ1-1; 7 nucleotides agree with TRBD1. The CDR3 length is 13 residues. Germline CDR1 and CDR2: MDHEN and SYDVKM. V lost 6 bases and J lost 7; bases outside the gene matches: 8. The CDR3 protein is CASRLPGQNEAFF. For the CDR3, the DNA is TGTGCCAGCAGACTGCCGGGACAGAATGAAGCTTTCTTT.

The chain links TRBV4-1 to TRBJ1-3; maybe TRBD1 (5 bases). Germline lookup yields CDR1 MGHRA and CDR2 YSYEKL. The V end was cut by 1 base, the J end by 2 bases, with 9 bases between. CDR3 length: 15 residues. CDR3: CASSQARQTGNTIYF. CDR3 nucleotide sequence: TGCGCCAGCAGCCAAGCCCGACAGACTGGAAACACCATATATTTT.

This clone was recorded once. This chain connects TRBV7-9 to TRBJ1-2; D call uncertain. The germline V gene has CDR1 SEHNR and CDR2 FQNEAQ (reference sequence). This CDR3 region has 17 residues. Trimming removed 5 bases at V and 6 bases at J, with 25 bases between. CDR3 residues: CASSLFPGSVHVDGYTF. The CDR3 bases are TGTGCCAGCAGCCTGTTTCCAGGTTCTGTTCACGTCGATGGCTACACCTTC.

The chain carries TRBV4-2 and TRBJ2-7; 9 bases map to TRBD2. This CDR3 is 16 amino acids long. The germline CDR1 and CDR2 sequences are LGHNA and YNFKEQ. The V and J ends lost 0 bases and 3 bases, in that order; junction bases with no gene match: 6. The chain's CDR3 is CASSQDGGGAFYEQYF. The CDR3 nucleotides read TGTGCCAGCAGCCAAGATGGCGGGGGGGCCTTCTACGAGCAGTACTTC.

This clone was counted a single time. The genes are TRBV5-4 and TRBJ1-3; D unclear. Trimming pared 6 bases from V and 3 bases from J, leaving 10 bases between. Germline values: CDR1 SGHNT, CDR2 YYREEE (reference sequence). The CDR3 runs to 13 residues. CDR3 nucleotides: TGTGCCAGCACCCGACGGGGTGGAAACACCATATATTTT. This encodes CASTRRGGNTIYF.

The chain couples TRBV5-1 to TRBJ1-2, with D possibly matching TRBD1 (6 bases). Germline V gives CDR1 SGHRS, CDR2 YFSETQ. The CDR3 is 15 residues long. Trimming pared 0 bases from V and 3 bases from J, leaving 12 bases between. The CDR3 is CASSLGFGTYYGYTF. The CDR3 bases are TGCGCCAGCAGCTTGGGATTTGGGACATACTATGGCTACACCTTC.

The chain employs TRBV7-9 and TRBJ2-5; 8 nucleotides align to TRBD1. The CDR3 covers 13 residues. With V trimmed by 5 bases and J by 4 bases, 3 bases remained unmatched. Germline V gives CDR1 SEHNR, CDR2 FQNEAQ (reference sequence). The DNA of the CDR3 is TGTGCCAGCAGCCGAGGACAGGGAGAGACCCAGTACTTC. This gives the protein CASSRGQGETQYF.

The chain links TRBV11-2 to TRBJ2-3; maybe TRBD1 (5 bases). The V end was cut by 4 bases, the J end by 0 bases, with 14 bases between. Germline loops: CDR1 SGHAT, CDR2 FQNNGV. This CDR3 has 16 amino acids. CDR3 in DNA: TGTGCCAGCAGCTCACCAGTGGGGCTGAGCACAGATACGCAGTATTTT. Translation gives CASSSPVGLSTDTQYF. Full variable domain (outside the CDR3, taken from reference TRBV11-2 and TRBJ2-3): EAGVAQSPRYKIIEKRQSVAFWCNPISGHATLYWYQQILGQGPKLLIQFQNNGVVDDSQLPKDRFSAERLKGVDSTLKIQPAKLEDSAVYLCASSSPVGLSTDTQYFGPGTRLTVL.

The rearrangement links TRBV18 to TRBJ1-1; the match to TRBD1 covers 8 bases. CDR3 length: 15 residues. The V gene end was trimmed by 4 bases and the J gene end by 5 bases; junction bases not matched to a gene: 9. Per the germline V gene, CDR1 is KGHSH and CDR2 is LQKENI. CDR3 DNA: TGTGCCAGCTCACGCCCAGACAGGGGTGGGACTGAAGCTTTCTTT. It is translated as CASSRPDRGGTEAFF.

The chain carries TRBV4-2 and TRBJ1-5; no definite D call. The CDR3 covers 15 residues. Per germline, CDR1 LGHNA and CDR2 YNFKEQ. Between the trimmed V and J ends, which lost 1 base and 4 bases, there was a span of 11 bases. In nucleotides, the CDR3 is TGTGCCAGCAGCCAAGCATCGGGAACTAATCAGCCCCAGCATTTT. Encoded protein: CASSQASGTNQPQHF.

This chain connects TRBV19 to TRBJ2-7, with TRBD2 as a possible D gene (5 bases). CDR1 and CDR2 (germline): LNHDA, SQIVND (reference sequence). This CDR3 region has 15 residues. Trimming took off 0 bases at V and 7 bases at J, with 16 bases between the two ends. CDR3 loop: CASSIEGVNTGEQYF. The CDR3 bases are TGTGCCAGTAGTATAGAGGGAGTAAACACGGGGGAGCAGTACTTC. Full variable domain (outside the CDR3, taken from reference TRBV19 and TRBJ2-7): DGGITQSPKYLFRKEGQNVTLSCEQNLNHDAMYWYRQDPGQGLRLIYYSQIVNDFQKGDIAEGYSVSREKKESFPLTVTSAQKNPTAFYLCASSIEGVNTGEQYFGPGTRLTVT.

V is TRBV19 and J is TRBJ1-3; D not resolved. Trimming left V 4 bases short and J 0 bases short, with 4 bases between. Germline CDR1 reads LNHDA; CDR2 reads SQIVND (reference sequence). This CDR3 is 13 amino acids long. The CDR3 sequence: CASSRTSGNTIYF. CDR3 DNA sequence: TGTGCCAGTAGTAGGACCTCTGGAAACACCATATATTTT.

The chain recombines TRBV6-1 with TRBJ2-2; D gene ambiguous. V lost 7 bases and J lost 8, with 14 bases in between. The V gene's germline CDR1 is MNHNS and CDR2 SASEGT. The CDR3 spans 13 residues. The CDR3 region is CASTEGRTGELFF. DNA of the CDR3: TGTGCCAGCACCGAAGGACGTACTGGGGAGCTGTTTTTT.

The chain couples TRBV11-2 to TRBJ2-2, with D possibly being TRBD2 (5 bases). Trimming took off 1 base at V and 4 bases at J, with 16 bases between the two ends. CDR3 size: 17 residues. Germline CDR1 is SGHAT and CDR2 is FQNNGV. The CDR3 DNA reads as TGTGCCAGCAGCTTAGCTGGACTTGGCGGCCTCACCGGGGAGCTGTTTTTT. Its translation is CASSLAGLGGLTGELFF.

The gene calls are TRBV30 and TRBJ2-1; 12 positions match TRBD1. Germline V gene data show CDR1 as GTSNPN and CDR2 as SVGIG (reference sequence). This CDR3 contains 14 residues. Trimming took 3 bases from V and 8 from J; bases not matched to a gene: 5. DNA for the CDR3: TGTGCCTGGAGGGGGGACAGGGGGCTTGATGAGCAGTTCTTC. This encodes CAWRGDRGLDEQFF.

The chain links TRBV10-1 to TRBJ2-2; no clear D gene. Germline-derived CDR1 and CDR2 are WNHNN and SYGVQD (reference sequence). The CDR3 sequence is 13 residues long. Trimming took off 5 bases at V and 1 base at J, with 5 bases between the two ends. The CDR3 DNA reads TGCGCCAGCAGTAGAGAGAACACCGGGGAGCTGTTTTTT. It encodes CASSRENTGELFF.

This chain connects TRBV20-1 to TRBJ2-1, with a weak D call TRBD1 (5 bases). Trimming removed 5 bases at V and 10 bases at J, with 9 bases between. This CDR3 has 10 residues. The germline gives CDR1 DFQATT, CDR2 SNEGSKA (reference sequence). The CDR3 reads CSAVNREQFF. The CDR3 DNA sequence: TGCAGTGCTGTGAACAGGGAGCAGTTCTTC.

The chain employs TRBV5-4 and TRBJ2-3; 8 bases are a match to TRBD2. Trimming cost V 4 bases and J 4 bases; bases outside gene matches: 5. The CDR3 runs to 14 residues. CDR1 and CDR2 (germline): SGHNT, YYREEE (reference sequence). This chain's CDR3 is CASSPGLVADTQYF. In nucleotides, the CDR3 is TGTGCCAGCAGCCCGGGACTAGTTGCAGATACGCAGTATTTT.

The genes are TRBV19 and TRBJ2-5; D not resolved. Germline CDR1 is LNHDA and CDR2 is SQIVND (reference sequence). V was pared by 4 bases and J by 5 bases, with 8 bases between. CDR3 length: 12 amino acids. The CDR3 loop reads CASSRGWETQYF. The CDR3 bases are TGTGCCAGTAGTAGGGGATGGGAGACCCAGTACTTC.

The V call is TRBV5-4, the J call TRBJ1-2; 12 nucleotides agree with TRBD1. Germline trimming cut 2 bases from V and 6 bases from J; bases unmatched to any gene: 2. This CDR3 has 14 residues. The germline gives CDR1 SGHNT, CDR2 YYREEE (reference sequence). DNA of the CDR3: TGTGCCAGCAGCTTTAGGGACAGGGGGCATGGCTACACCTTC. Its translation is CASSFRDRGHGYTF.

The chain links TRBV7-9 to TRBJ2-7, with D unresolved. The CDR3 length is 12 residues. Germline-derived CDR1 and CDR2 are SEHNR and FQNEAQ (reference sequence). With 5 bases removed from V and 1 base from J, the gap between germline ends came to 6 bases. The CDR3 bases are TGTGCCAGCAGCCCCTCTTCCTACGAGCAGTACTTC. It codes for CASSPSSYEQYF.

The gene calls are TRBV30 and TRBJ1-1; 7 bases are a match to TRBD1. V was pared by 2 bases and J by 4 bases, with 16 bases of the junction left unmatched. Looked up from germline, CDR1 is GTSNPN and CDR2 is SVGIG (reference sequence). The CDR3 is 17 residues long. The CDR3 DNA follows: TGTGCCTGGAGTCCTAAAAAGCTACAGGGGTTGGGCACTGAAGCTTTCTTT. Its protein is CAWSPKKLQGLGTEAFF.

The chain has TRBV27 and TRBJ2-1; D perhaps matches TRBD1 (5 bases). CDR1 is MNHEY and CDR2 is SMNVEV in the germline V gene (reference sequence). Trimming took 3 bases from V and 2 from J, leaving 8 bases between them. The CDR3 has 14 residues. CDR3 region: CASSFRQPYNEQFF. The CDR3 DNA is TGTGCCAGCAGTTTCCGACAGCCCTACAATGAGCAGTTCTTC.

The rearrangement links TRBV30 to TRBJ2-5; possible D gene TRBD1, 6 bases. V lost 2 bases and J 3 bases, leaving 10 bases between the germline ends. Germline V gene lookup returns CDR1 GTSNPN and CDR2 SVGIG (reference sequence). The CDR3 runs to 13 residues. The CDR3 sequence: CAWSQDRKETQYF. The CDR3 region has the DNA TGTGCCTGGAGTCAGGACAGAAAAGAGACCCAGTACTTC.

This clone was counted a single time. The CDR3 sequence is CASEPAGLNSYEQYF. The CDR3 DNA is TGTGCCAGTGAGCCCGCGGGGCTTAATAGCTACGAGCAGTACTTC. The chain employs TRBV28 and TRBJ2-7; the D gene is possibly TRBD2 (6 bases). This CDR3 has 15 residues. V lost 9 bases and J lost 3, with 21 bases in between. In germline, CDR1 is MDHEN, CDR2 SYDVKM. Together with reference TRBV28 and TRBJ2-7, the CDR3 gives the full variable domain: DVKVTQSSRYLVKRTGEKVFLECVQDMDHENMFWYRQDPGLGLRLIYFSYDVKMKEKGDIPEGYSVSREKKERFSLILESASTNQTSMYLCASEPAGLNSYEQYFGPGTRLTVT.

J is TRBJ1-6 and V is TRBV6-6; TRBD1 agrees at 8 bases. The CDR3 has 15 amino acids. Germline V lookup: CDR1 MNHNY, CDR2 SVGAGI (reference sequence). J gave up 7 bases and V 5 bases, and 7 bases lay outside the gene matches. The CDR3 protein is CASSQTGGRNSPLHF. In DNA form, the CDR3 reads TGTGCCAGCAGTCAAACAGGGGGTAGAAATTCACCCCTCCACTTT.

The J gene is TRBJ1-1, the V gene TRBV4-1, with 8 bases aligning to TRBD1. V lost 0 bases, J lost 4 bases, and 10 bases stayed unmatched. CDR3 length: 17 residues. Germline V gene sequence: CDR1 MGHRA, CDR2 YSYEKL. This CDR3 reads CASSQDRQGAQVTEAFF. In DNA, the CDR3 is TGCGCCAGCAGCCAAGATAGGCAGGGGGCGCAGGTCACTGAAGCTTTCTTT.